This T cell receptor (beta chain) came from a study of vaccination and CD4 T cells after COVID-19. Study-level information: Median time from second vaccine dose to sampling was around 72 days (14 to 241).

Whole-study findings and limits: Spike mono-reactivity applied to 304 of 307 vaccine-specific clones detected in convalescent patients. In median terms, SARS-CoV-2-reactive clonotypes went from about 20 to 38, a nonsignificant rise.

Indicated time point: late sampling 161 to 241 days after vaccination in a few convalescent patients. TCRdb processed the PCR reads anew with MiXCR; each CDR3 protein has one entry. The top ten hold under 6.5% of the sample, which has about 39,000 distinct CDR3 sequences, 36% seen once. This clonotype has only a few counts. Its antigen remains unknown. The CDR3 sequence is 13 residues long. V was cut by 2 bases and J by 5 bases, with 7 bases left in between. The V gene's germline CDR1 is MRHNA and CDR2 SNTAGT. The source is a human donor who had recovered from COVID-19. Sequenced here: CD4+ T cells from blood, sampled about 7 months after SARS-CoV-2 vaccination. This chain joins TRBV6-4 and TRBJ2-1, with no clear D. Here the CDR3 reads CASSDDSNNEQFF. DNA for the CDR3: TGTGCCAGCAGTGACGACTCAAACAATGAGCAGTTCTTC.